The T cell receptor beta chain under discussion was sequenced for a study of OX40 agonist ivuxolimab in advanced cancers. The CDR3 is made up of 13 amino acids. V was trimmed by 4 bases and J by 1 base, leaving 7 bases between them. Germline V lookup: CDR1 SGHTA, CDR2 FQGTGA. With regard to this clone: Different DNA sequences within this sample yield the same CDR3.

TCRdb's copy holds only in-frame clones and misses some; the assay was immunoSEQ multiplex PCR. The repertoire holds roughly 48,000 clones, with about 85% as singletons. The source material was CD4+ or CD8+ T cells sorted from blood, sampled in a trial of the OX40 agonist ivuxolimab. This chain uses TRBV7-3 with TRBJ1-1; tentative D call: TRBD1 (6 bases). This TCR derives from an adult with an advanced solid tumor such as melanoma, head and neck, liver or kidney cancer. The CDR3, as DNA: TGTGCCAGCAGCTCGGACAGGAACACTGAAGCTTTCTTT. Amino acid sequence: CASSSDRNTEAFF.